This T cell receptor beta chain was observed in a study of graft-versus-host responses after intestinal transplantation. Findings and caveats of the study: HvG clone declines early post-transplant were associated with peak circulating GvH levels.

With regard to this clone: As yet, its antigen is unknown.

The repertoire was sequenced with immunoSEQ multiplex PCR; TCRdb's copy has only in-frame clones and lacks some. The sample yields roughly 36,000 clones, around 83% seen once. The sample in question was PBMCs, obtained 1,000 to 1,300 days after transplant. This clonotype originated in a human patient who received an intestinal transplant, so some T cells may come from the graft donor.

Here the CDR3 reads CASSLSFHQPQHF. CDR3 nucleotides: TGTGCCAGCAGTCTGAGCTTCCATCAGCCCCAGCATTTT. The rearrangement uses TRBV6-1 and TRBJ1-5, with D hard to call. V gave up 5 bases and J gave up 5 bases, with 10 bases separating them. Germline CDR1 and CDR2: MNHNS and SASEGT. The CDR3 covers 13 residues.